The T cell receptor (beta chain) under discussion was sequenced for a study of shared clonotypes between healthy human individuals. The data were produced by immunoSEQ multiplex PCR, yet TCRdb's version contains in-frame clones alone and is incomplete. The top ten clones hold more than 0.1% of a sample with 2 million to 2.5 million clones, around 95% of them seen once. The CDR3 runs 15 residues. The V and J ends lost 2 bases and 1 base respectively, with 11 bases between them. Germline values: CDR1 SGHTA, CDR2 FQGNSA. The TCR comes from a man aged 18 to 29 in good health. The chain joins TRBV7-2 to TRBJ1-1; D remains ambiguous. Sequencing input: naive CD4+ T cells sorted from blood. Subset indicated: CD45RA+ positively selected. As DNA, the CDR3 is TGTGCCAGCAGCTTAAATCGGGTACCGAACACTGAAGCTTTCTTT. This encodes CASSLNRVPNTEAFF. The whole variable domain, remainder taken from reference TRBV7-2 and TRBJ1-1, is GAGVSQSPSNKVTEKGKDVELRCDPISGHTALYWYRQSLGQGLEFLIYFQGNSAPDKSGLPSDRFSAERTGGSVSTLTIQRTQQEDSAVYLCASSLNRVPNTEAFFGQGTRLTVV.